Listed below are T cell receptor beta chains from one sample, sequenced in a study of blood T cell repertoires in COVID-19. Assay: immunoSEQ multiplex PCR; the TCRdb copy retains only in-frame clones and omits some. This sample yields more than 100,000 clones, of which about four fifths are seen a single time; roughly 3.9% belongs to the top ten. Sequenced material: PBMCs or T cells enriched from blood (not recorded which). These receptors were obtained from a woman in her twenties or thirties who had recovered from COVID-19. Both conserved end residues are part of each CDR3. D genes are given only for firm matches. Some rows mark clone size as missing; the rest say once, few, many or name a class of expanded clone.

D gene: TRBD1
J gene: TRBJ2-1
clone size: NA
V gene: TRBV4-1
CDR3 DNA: TGCGCCAGCAGCTTCGGACAGGGCCCGAACAATGAGCAGTTCTTC
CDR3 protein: CASSFGQGPNNEQFF

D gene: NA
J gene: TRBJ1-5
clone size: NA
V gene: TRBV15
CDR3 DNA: TGTGCCACCAGTACTATAGCAATCTATTCGCCCCAGCATTTT
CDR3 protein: CATSTIAIYSPQHF

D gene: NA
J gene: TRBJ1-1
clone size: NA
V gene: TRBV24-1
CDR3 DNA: TGTGCCACCAGCAGGGGTGGAAGGGCTGAAGCTTTCTTT
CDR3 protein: CATSRGGRAEAFF

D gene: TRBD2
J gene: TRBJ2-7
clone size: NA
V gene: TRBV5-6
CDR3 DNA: TGTGCCAGCAGCACTGGACTAGCGGGAGGGCCCGAGCAGTACTTC
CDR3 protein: CASSTGLAGGPEQYF

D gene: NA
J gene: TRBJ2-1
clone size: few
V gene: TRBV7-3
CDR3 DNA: TGTGCCAGCAGCGACGACCTTAGCGGTGAGCAGTTCTTC
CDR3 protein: CASSDDLSGEQFF

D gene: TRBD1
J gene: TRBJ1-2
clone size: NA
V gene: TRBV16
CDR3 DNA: TGTGCCAGCAGCCAAGACAGGGGAGCTAACTATGGCTACACCTTC
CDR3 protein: CASSQDRGANYGYTF

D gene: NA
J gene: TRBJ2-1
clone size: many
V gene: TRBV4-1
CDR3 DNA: TGCGCCAGCAGCCAAGGCGCTGGGACAACTGAGCAGTTCTTC
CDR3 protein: CASSQGAGTTEQFF

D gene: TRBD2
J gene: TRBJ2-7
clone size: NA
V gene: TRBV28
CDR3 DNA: TGTGCCAGCCCCCCTTTAGGGCGGGGGGCTGACGAGCAGTACTTC
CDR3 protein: CASPPLGRGADEQYF

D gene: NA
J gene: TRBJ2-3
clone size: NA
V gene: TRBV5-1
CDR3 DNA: TGCGCCAGCAGGGAGGGAGATACGCAGTATTTT
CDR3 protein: CASREGDTQYF

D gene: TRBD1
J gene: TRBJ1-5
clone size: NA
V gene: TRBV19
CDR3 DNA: TGTGCCAGTAGTAGGGACAGGGTGAGCAATCAGCCCCAGCATTTT
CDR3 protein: CASSRDRVSNQPQHF

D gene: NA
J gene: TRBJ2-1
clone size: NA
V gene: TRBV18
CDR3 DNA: TGTGCCAGCTCGCAGAGCCGGACTGATTACAATGAGCAGTTCTTC
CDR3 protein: CASSQSRTDYNEQFF

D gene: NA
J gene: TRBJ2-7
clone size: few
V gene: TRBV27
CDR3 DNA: TGTGCCAGCAGCCGCGTGGGGCCTCAATACGAGCAGTACTTC
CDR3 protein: CASSRVGPQYEQYF

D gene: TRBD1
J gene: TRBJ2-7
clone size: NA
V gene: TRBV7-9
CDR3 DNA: TGTGCCAGCAGCTTAGCGTCGGGACAGGGGGTGAACGAGCAGTACTTC
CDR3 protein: CASSLASGQGVNEQYF

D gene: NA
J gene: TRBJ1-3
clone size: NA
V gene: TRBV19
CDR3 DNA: TGTGCCAGTAGTATGGCACCGCCGGGCTCTGGAAACACCATATATTTT
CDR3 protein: CASSMAPPGSGNTIYF

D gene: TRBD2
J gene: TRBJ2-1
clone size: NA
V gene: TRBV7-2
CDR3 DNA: TGTGCCAGCAGCCTGACTAGCGGGAGTGGAGGTGAGCAGTTCTTC
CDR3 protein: CASSLTSGSGGEQFF

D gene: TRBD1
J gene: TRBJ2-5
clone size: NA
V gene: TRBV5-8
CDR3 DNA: TGTGCCAGCAGTACTGGGACAGGGAGAGCGCAAGAGACCCAGTACTTC
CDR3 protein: CASSTGTGRAQETQYF

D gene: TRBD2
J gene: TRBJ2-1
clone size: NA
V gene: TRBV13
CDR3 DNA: TGTGCCAGCAGCTTAGCCCCGGGACTAGCGGGAGAAAGCTCCTACAATGAGCAGTTCTTC
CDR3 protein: CASSLAPGLAGESSYNEQFF

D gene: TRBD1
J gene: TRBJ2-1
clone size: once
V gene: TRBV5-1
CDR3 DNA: TGCGCCAGCAGCTTTGGACAGGGGAACAATGAGCAGTTCTTC
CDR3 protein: CASSFGQGNNEQFF

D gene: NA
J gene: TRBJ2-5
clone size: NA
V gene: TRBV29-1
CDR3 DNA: TGCAGCGCCCTCGGGATGGAGACCCAGTACTTC
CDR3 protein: CSALGMETQYF

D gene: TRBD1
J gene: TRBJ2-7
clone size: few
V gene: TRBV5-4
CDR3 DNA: TGTGCCAGCAGCTATGGGACAGGGGGCTACGAGCAGTACTTC
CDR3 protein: CASSYGTGGYEQYF

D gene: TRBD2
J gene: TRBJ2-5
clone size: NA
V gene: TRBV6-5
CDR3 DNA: TGTGCCAGCAGTTACTCGAGGCTGGGGGGGGAGGCCCAGTACTTC
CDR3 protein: CASSYSRLGGEAQYF

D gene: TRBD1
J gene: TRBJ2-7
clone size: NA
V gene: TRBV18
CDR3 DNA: TGTGCCAGCTCGCCCTCAGGGACAGGGCGAAGCTCCTACGAGCAGTACTTC
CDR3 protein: CASSPSGTGRSSYEQYF

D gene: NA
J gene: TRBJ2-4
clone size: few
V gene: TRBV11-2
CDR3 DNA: TGTGCCAGCAGCTTAGTCGGGTCTCTAGCCAAAAACATTCAGTACTTC
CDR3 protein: CASSLVGSLAKNIQYF

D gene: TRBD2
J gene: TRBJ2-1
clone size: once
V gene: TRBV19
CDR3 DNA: TGTGCCAGTAGTATCAGGCTAGCGGGCCTAGCCTACAATGAGCAGTTCTTC
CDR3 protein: CASSIRLAGLAYNEQFF

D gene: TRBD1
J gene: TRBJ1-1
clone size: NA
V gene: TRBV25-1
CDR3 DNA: TGTGCCAGCGCTTCGACAGGGGGGTTGGACACTGAAGCTTTCTTT
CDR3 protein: CASASTGGLDTEAFF

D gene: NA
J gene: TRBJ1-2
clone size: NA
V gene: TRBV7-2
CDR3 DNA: TGTGCCAGCAGCTTAGTCGTTAACTATGGCTACACCTTC
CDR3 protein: CASSLVVNYGYTF

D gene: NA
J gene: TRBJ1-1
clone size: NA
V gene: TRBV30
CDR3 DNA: TGTGCCGGTATCCGGTGGCAGGTGAACACTGAAGCTTTCTTT
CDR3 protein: CAGIRWQVNTEAFF

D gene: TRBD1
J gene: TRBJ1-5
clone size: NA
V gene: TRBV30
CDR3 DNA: TGTGCCTGGAGTCCGGTCGGGACAGGGGGCGTCGGTCAGCCCCAGCATTTT
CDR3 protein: CAWSPVGTGGVGQPQHF

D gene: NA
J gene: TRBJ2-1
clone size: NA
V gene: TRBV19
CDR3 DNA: TGTGCCAGTATCCACCAAAACTCACGCGGGGCTCCTGAGCAGTTCTTC
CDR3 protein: CASIHQNSRGAPEQFF

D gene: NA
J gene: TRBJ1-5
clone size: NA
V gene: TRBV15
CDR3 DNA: TGTGCCACCAGCAGGGTCCTTTTACGGGGTAAGGAGCCCCAGCATTTT
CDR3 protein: CATSRVLLRGKEPQHF

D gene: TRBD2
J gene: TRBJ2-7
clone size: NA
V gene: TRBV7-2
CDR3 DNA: TGTGCCAGCAGCTTAGGGACTAGCGGGAGCAATTACGAGCAGTACTTC
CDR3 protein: CASSLGTSGSNYEQYF

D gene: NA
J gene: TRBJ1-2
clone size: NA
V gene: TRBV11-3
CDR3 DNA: TGTGCCAGCAGCTTACCTCAGGGCTATGGCTACACCTTC
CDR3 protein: CASSLPQGYGYTF

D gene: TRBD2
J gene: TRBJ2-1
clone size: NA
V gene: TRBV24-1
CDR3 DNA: TGTGCCACTGGACTAGCGGGGTACAATGAGCAGTTCTTC
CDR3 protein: CATGLAGYNEQFF

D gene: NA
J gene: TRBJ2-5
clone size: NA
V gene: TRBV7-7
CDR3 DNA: TGTGCTAGCAGCCCCCTCCAGGGTCTACAAGAGACCCAGTACTTC
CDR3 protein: CASSPLQGLQETQYF

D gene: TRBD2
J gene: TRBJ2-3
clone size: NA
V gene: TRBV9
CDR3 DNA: TGTGCCAGCAGCGGACGCACTAGCGGGGTCACAGATACGCAGTATTTT
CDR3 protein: CASSGRTSGVTDTQYF

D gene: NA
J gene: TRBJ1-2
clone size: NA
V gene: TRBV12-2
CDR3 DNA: TGTGCAAGTCGCTTAGCGCCGGACCATAGACAGGGCCCGGTTTATGGCTACACCTTC
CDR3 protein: CASRLAPDHRQGPVYGYTF

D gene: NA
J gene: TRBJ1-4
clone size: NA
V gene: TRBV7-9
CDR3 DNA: TGTGCCAGCAGCGCGACCCTCACAGGGCAGGCTGAAAAACTGTTTTTT
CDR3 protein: CASSATLTGQAEKLFF

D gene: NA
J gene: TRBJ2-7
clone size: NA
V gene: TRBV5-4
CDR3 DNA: TGTGCCAGCAGCTTGGCGGGAGTGTTCTACGAGCAGTACTTC
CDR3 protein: CASSLAGVFYEQYF

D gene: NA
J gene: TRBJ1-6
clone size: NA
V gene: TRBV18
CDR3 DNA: TGTGCCAGCTCACCACTGGACTCGAGCTCCTATAATTCACCCCTCCACTTT
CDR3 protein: CASSPLDSSSYNSPLHF

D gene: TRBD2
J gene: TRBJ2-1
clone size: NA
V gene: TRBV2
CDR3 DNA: TGTGCCAGAGAAACACTACAGATAGCGGGAGGGAATGAGCAGTTCTTC
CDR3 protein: CARETLQIAGGNEQFF

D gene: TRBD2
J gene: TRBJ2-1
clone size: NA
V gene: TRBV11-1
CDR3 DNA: TGTGCCAGCAGCTTAGCGGGGGGACTAGCGGGAGAGGATGAGCAGTTCTTC
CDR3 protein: CASSLAGGLAGEDEQFF

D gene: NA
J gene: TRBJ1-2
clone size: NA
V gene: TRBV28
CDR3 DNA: TGTGCCAGCAGTTTAACACAGAGAAACTATGGCTACACCTTC
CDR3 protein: CASSLTQRNYGYTF

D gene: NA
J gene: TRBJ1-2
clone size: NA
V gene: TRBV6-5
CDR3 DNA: TGTGCCAGCAGGGAGGGGTGGAGAAACTATGGCTACACCTTC
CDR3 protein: CASREGWRNYGYTF

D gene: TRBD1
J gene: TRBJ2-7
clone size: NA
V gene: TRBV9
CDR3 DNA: TGTGCCAGCAACCGGGACAGCGAATACGAGCAGTACTTC
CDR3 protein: CASNRDSEYEQYF

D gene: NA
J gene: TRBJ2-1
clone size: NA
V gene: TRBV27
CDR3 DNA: TGTGCCAGCAGCCCGGCGGCCGCCTCCTACAATGAGCAGTTCTTC
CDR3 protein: CASSPAAASYNEQFF

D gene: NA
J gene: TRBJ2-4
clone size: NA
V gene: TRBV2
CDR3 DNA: TGTGCCAGCGTAGGAACAATACAGGGAAGCATTCAGTACTTC
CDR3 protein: CASVGTIQGSIQYF

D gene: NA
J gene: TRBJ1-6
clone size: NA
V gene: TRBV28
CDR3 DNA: TGTGCCAGCAGTTATTTCCCAGGGACCCTCCACTTT
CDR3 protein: CASSYFPGTLHF

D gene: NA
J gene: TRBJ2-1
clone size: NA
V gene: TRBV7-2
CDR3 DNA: TGTGCCAGCAGCTCTACTAGGAACTTCTACAATGAGCAGTTCTTC
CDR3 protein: CASSSTRNFYNEQFF

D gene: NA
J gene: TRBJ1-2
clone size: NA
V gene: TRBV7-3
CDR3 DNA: TGTGCCAGCAGCTTAAATACAGTTTATGGCTACACCTTC
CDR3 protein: CASSLNTVYGYTF

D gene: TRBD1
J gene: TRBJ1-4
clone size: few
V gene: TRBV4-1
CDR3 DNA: TGCGCCAGCAGCCCCGGACAGGCAGCAACTAATGAAAAACTGTTTTTT
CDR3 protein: CASSPGQAATNEKLFF

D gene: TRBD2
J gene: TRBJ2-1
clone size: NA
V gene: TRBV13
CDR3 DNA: TGTGCCAGCAGCTTATGGGGTGGACTAGCTAACAATGAGCAGTTCTTC
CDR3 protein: CASSLWGGLANNEQFF